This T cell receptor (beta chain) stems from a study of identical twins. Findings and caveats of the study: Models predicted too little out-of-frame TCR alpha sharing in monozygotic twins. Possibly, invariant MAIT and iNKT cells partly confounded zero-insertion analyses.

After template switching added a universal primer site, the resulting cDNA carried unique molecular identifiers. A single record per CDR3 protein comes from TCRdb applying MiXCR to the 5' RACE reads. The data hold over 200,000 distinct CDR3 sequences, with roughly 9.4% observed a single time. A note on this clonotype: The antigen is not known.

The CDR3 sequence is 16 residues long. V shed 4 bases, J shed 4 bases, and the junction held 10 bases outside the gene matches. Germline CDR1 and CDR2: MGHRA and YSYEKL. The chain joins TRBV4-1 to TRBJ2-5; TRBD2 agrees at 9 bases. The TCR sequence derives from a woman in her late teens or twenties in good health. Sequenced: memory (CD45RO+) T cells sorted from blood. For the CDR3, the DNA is TGCGCCAGCAGCCCTGTGCAGGGACTAGCCCGAGAGACCCAGTACTTC. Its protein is CASSPVQGLARETQYF.